The next 12 T cell receptor beta chains were all read from a single sample in a study of blood T cell repertoires in COVID-19. Sequencing was performed with immunoSEQ multiplex PCR; in TCRdb, only in-frame clones are kept and a portion is missing. The sample has about 160,000 clones; about nine tenths are singletons. The sequencing input was peripheral blood. These receptors originate from a woman aged 55-69 years who had recovered from COVID-19.

V gene TRBV28 combines with J gene TRBJ2-5; D is unclear. V was cut by 5 bases and J by 5 bases, with 9 bases left in between. Looked up from germline, CDR1 is MDHEN and CDR2 is SYDVKM. This CDR3 region has 12 residues. CDR3 region: CASSSSAETQYF. The CDR3 nucleotides are TGTGCCAGCAGTAGTAGTGCGGAGACCCAGTACTTC.

CDR3 sequence (DNA): TGTGCCAGCAGCCAAGTGGAGGCGGACACCGGGGAGCTGTTTTTT. This gives the protein CASSQVEADTGELFF. The chain recombines TRBV4-2 with TRBJ2-2, with D perhaps TRBD2 (5 bases). Trimming removed 1 base from V and 3 bases from J, with 9 bases in between. This CDR3 has 15 amino acids. Looked up from germline, CDR1 is LGHNA and CDR2 is YNFKEQ.

V is TRBV18 and J is TRBJ1-6; TRBD1 is a possible D gene (6 bases). The germline gives CDR1 KGHSH, CDR2 LQKENI. The length of the CDR3 is 14 residues. Between the trimmed V and J ends, which lost 2 bases and 8 bases, there was a span of 10 bases. The CDR3 region is CASSPGGSDSPLHF. The CDR3 bases are TGTGCCAGCTCACCAGGGGGCAGTGATTCACCCCTCCACTTT.

This clone appeared a few times. The V gene is TRBV11-1, the J gene TRBJ2-3, with D possibly TRBD2 on 5 matching bases. V was clipped by 5 bases and J by 8 bases, with 14 bases between them. Germline CDR1 SGHAT, CDR2 FQDESV (reference sequence). CDR3 size: 13 residues. The CDR3, as DNA: TGTGCCAGCAGCCGCGGGCCCTCGGGTACGCAGTATTTT. It encodes CASSRGPSGTQYF.

The rearrangement links TRBV15 to TRBJ2-1; TRBD2 matches 13 bases. From germline, CDR1 is LNHNV and CDR2 YYDKDF (reference sequence). The CDR3 is 15 residues long. The junction had 5 bases not matched to a gene; V was cut back by 7 bases and J by 5 bases. The CDR3 loop is CATKTSGGANNEQFF. CDR3 sequence (DNA): TGTGCCACCAAAACTAGCGGGGGGGCGAACAATGAGCAGTTCTTC. Filled out from reference TRBV15 and TRBJ2-1, the complete variable domain reads DAMVIQNPRYQVTQFGKPVTLSCSQTLNHNVMYWYQQKSSQAPKLLFHYYDKDFNNEADTPDNFQSRRPNTSFCFLDIRSPGLGDTAMYLCATKTSGGANNEQFFGPGTRLTVL.

The J gene is TRBJ2-3, the V gene TRBV19; 10 bases are shared with TRBD1. Germline V gene lookup returns CDR1 LNHDA and CDR2 SQIVND (reference sequence). The CDR3 totals 15 residues. The ends lost 7 bases at V and 5 bases at J; junction bases unmatched: 9. The CDR3 loop is CASNDRGRRKDTQYF. CDR3 nucleotide sequence: TGTGCCAGTAATGACAGGGGGCGCCGGAAAGATACGCAGTATTTT.

The rearrangement joins TRBV10-3 to TRBJ2-1, with TRBD2 identical over 9 bases. Per the germline V gene, CDR1 is ENHRY and CDR2 is SYGVKD. CDR3 size: 16 residues. J lost 5 bases, V lost 3 bases, and 8 bases had no gene match. The CDR3 DNA reads TGTGCCATCAGTGAATCGCCTAGCGGGGAAAACAATGAGCAGTTCTTC. Translating it yields CAISESPSGENNEQFF.

The chain couples TRBV10-3 to TRBJ1-1, with D maybe TRBD1 (6 bases). CDR1 ENHRY and CDR2 SYGVKD come from the germline V gene. CDR3 length equals 13 residues. With 7 bases removed from V and 4 bases from J, the gap between germline ends came to 13 bases. This CDR3 is CAITLTGGTEAFF. Here the CDR3 DNA reads TGTGCCATCACGTTGACAGGCGGCACTGAAGCTTTCTTT.

For the CDR3, the DNA is TGTGCCAGCAGCGCTCGGACAGGGGGCGTCTACGAGCAGTACTTC. Residues: CASSARTGGVYEQYF. The chain uses TRBV9 and TRBJ2-7; 11 bases are shared with TRBD1. Germline V gene lookup returns CDR1 SGDLS and CDR2 YYNGEE. V was pared by 3 bases and J by 3 bases, with 5 bases of the junction left unmatched. CDR3 length equals 15 residues. Based on the CDR3 plus reference TRBV9 and TRBJ2-7, the full variable domain is DSGVTQTPKHLITATGQRVTLRCSPRSGDLSVYWYQQSLDQGLQFLIQYYNGEERAKGNILERFSAQQFPDLHSELNLSSLELGDSALYFCASSARTGGVYEQYFGPGTRLTVT.

This chain connects TRBV18 to TRBJ1-2, with 7 bases matching TRBD1. V lost 5 bases, J lost 3 bases, and 6 bases stayed unmatched. CDR1 is KGHSH and CDR2 is LQKENI in the germline V gene. CDR3 length: 14 residues. CDR3 bases: TGTGCCAGCTCAGAAAACAGGGGCGACTATGGCTACACCTTC. Its translation: CASSENRGDYGYTF.

The chain employs TRBV28 and TRBJ2-3; 11 nucleotides align to TRBD1. Germline V gene sequence: CDR1 MDHEN, CDR2 SYDVKM. The CDR3 is made up of 16 amino acids. The V gene end was trimmed by 7 bases and the J gene end by 3 bases; junction bases not matched to a gene: 9. The CDR3 DNA follows: TGTGCCAGCACCCCGGCCGGGACAGGGGGAACAGATACGCAGTATTTT. Translated, it gives CASTPAGTGGTDTQYF.

The rearrangement uses TRBV7-3 and TRBJ2-3, with 8 bases fitting TRBD2. Germline lookup yields CDR1 SGHTA and CDR2 FQGTGA. With V trimmed by 5 bases and J by 0 bases, 7 bases remained unmatched. This CDR3 comprises 16 residues. The CDR3 nucleotides are TGTGCCAGCAGCAGATTCGGGGGGGCCAGCACAGATACGCAGTATTTT. Protein sequence: CASSRFGGASTDTQYF.